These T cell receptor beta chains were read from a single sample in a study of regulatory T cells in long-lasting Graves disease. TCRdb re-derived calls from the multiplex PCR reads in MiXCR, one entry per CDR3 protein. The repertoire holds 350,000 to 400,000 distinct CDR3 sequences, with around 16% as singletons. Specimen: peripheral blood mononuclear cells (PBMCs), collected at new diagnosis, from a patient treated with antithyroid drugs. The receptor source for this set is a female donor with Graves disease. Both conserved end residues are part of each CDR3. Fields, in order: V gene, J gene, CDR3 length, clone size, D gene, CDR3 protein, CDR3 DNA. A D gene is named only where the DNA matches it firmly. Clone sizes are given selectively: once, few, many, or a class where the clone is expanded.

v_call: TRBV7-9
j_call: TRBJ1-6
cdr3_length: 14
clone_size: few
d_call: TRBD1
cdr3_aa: CASSLDRGISPLHF
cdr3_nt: TGTGCCAGCAGCTTAGACAGGGGAATTTCACCCCTCCACTTT

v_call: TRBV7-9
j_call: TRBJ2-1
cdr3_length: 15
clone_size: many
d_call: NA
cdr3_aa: CASSLASPPRNEQFF
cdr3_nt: TGTGCCAGCAGCTTAGCTAGCCCCCCGAGGAATGAGCAGTTCTTC

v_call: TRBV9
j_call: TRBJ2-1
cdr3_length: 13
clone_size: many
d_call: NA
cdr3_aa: CASSVGTGTQQFF
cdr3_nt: TGTGCCAGCAGCGTAGGGACCGGGACCCAGCAGTTCTTC

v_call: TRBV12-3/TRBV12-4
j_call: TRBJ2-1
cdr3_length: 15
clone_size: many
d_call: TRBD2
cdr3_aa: CASSPSGGALGEQFF
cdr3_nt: TGTGCCAGCAGTCCTAGCGGGGGGGCCCTCGGTGAGCAGTTCTTC

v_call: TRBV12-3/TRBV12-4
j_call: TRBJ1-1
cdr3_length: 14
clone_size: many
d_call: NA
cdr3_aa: CASSPSTVNTEAFF
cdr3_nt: TGTGCCAGCAGCCCGAGTACTGTGAACACTGAAGCTTTCTTT

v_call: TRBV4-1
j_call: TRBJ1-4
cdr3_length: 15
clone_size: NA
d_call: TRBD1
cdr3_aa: CASSQTGTGDEKLFF
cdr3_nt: TGCGCCAGCAGCCAAACCGGGACAGGGGATGAAAAACTGTTTTTT

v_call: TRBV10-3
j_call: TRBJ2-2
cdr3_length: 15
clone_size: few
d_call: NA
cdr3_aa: CAISDALRASGELFF
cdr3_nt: TGTGCCATCAGTGACGCTTTGCGGGCCTCCGGGGAGCTGTTTTTT

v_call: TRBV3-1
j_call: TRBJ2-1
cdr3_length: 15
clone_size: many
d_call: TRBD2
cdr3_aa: CASSPGLAGVSEQFF
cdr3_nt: TGTGCCAGCAGCCCGGGACTAGCGGGAGTAAGTGAGCAGTTCTTC

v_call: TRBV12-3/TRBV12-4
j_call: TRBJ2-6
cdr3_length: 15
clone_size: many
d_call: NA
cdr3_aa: CASSLGFSGANVLTF
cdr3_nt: TGTGCCAGCAGTTTAGGGTTCTCTGGGGCCAACGTCCTGACTTTC

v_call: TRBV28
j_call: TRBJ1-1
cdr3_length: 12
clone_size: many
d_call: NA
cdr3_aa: CASRIGDTEAFF
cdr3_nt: TGTGCCAGCAGAATAGGGGATACTGAAGCTTTCTTT

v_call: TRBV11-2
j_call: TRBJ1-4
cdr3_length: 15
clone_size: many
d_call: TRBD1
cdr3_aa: CASSGYRGVGEKLFF
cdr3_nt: TGTGCCAGCAGCGGATACAGGGGGGTGGGTGAAAAACTGTTTTTT

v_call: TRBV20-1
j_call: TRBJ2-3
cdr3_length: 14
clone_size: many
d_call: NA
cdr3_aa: CSAPGRSSTDTQYF
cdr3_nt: TGCAGTGCCCCGGGCAGAAGTAGCACAGATACGCAGTATTTT

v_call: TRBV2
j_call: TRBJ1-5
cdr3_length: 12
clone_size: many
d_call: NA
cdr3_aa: CASSEQVGPQHF
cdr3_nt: TGTGCCAGCAGTGAACAAGTGGGGCCCCAGCATTTT

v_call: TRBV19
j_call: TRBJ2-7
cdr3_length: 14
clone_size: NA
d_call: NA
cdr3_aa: CASSLDIFSYEQYF
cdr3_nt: TGTGCCAGTTCCCTCGACATCTTCTCCTACGAGCAGTACTTC

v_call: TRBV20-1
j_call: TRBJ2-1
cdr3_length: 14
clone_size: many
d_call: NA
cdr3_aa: CSARWDHSYNEQFF
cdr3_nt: TGCAGTGCTAGATGGGACCACTCCTACAATGAGCAGTTCTTC

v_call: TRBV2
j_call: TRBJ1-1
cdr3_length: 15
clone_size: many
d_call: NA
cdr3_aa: CASSEAEPFNTEAFF
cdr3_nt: TGTGCCAGCAGTGAGGCAGAACCTTTTAACACTGAAGCTTTCTTT

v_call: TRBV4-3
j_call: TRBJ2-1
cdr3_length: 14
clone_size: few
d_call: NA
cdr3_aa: CASSQEGMGDEQFF
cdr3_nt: TGCGCCAGCAGCCAAGAGGGGATGGGGGATGAGCAGTTCTTC

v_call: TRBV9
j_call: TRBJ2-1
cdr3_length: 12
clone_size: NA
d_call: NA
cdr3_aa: CASSVDRVEQFF
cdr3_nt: TGTGCCAGCAGCGTAGATAGGGTCGAGCAGTTCTTC